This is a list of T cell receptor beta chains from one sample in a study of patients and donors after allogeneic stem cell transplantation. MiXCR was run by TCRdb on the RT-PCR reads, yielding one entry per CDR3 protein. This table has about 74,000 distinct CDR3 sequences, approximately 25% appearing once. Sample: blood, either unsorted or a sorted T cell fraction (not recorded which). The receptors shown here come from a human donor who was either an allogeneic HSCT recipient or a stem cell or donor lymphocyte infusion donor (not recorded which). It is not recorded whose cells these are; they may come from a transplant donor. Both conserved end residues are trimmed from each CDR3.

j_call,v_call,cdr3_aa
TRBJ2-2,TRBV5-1,ASSAGQGAGELF
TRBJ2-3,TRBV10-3,AIREGTSTDTQY
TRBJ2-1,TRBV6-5,ASSTDRNEQF
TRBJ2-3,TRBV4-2,ASSQDDSTDTQY
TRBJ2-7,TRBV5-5,ASSFSGRYEQY
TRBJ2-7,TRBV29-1,SVGTGRGEQY
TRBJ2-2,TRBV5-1,ASSPRDSNTGELF
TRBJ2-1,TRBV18,ASSSYYNEQF
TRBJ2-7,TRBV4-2,ASSQVGSQAYYEQY
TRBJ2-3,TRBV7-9,ASSLSGSTDTQY